This record concerns one TCR beta chain sequence. Its antigen is currently unknown. CDR3 length equals 12 residues. V lost 3 bases to trimming and J lost 7 bases, with 13 bases between them. CDR1 is GTSNPN, CDR2 SVGIG, per germline (reference sequence). This record belongs to a study of T-cell memory formation after mild COVID-19. Whole-study results and caveats: Clones that contracted clustered mainly in CM and EM if CD4+ and in EMRA if CD8+. SARS-CoV-2 specificity was not confirmed for second-wave clones peaking on day 37.

Constant-segment primers served in 5'RACE that generated TCR alpha and TCR beta cDNA libraries bearing sample barcodes and UMIs. TCRdb re-called the 5' RACE reads with MiXCR, one entry per CDR3 protein. The data hold about 440,000 distinct CDR3 sequences, with 20% observed a single time. The chain uses TRBV30 and TRBJ2-7; D not resolved. The receptor's source is an adult woman who had mild COVID-19 (a few samples of this study predate the infection). Cell type and time point are not known. Material for sequencing was PBMCs or a T cell subset sorted from them (not recorded which). The CDR3 nucleotides read TGTGCCTGGAGCGCGGTCCCCTTGGAGCAGTACTTC. Amino acids: CAWSAVPLEQYF.